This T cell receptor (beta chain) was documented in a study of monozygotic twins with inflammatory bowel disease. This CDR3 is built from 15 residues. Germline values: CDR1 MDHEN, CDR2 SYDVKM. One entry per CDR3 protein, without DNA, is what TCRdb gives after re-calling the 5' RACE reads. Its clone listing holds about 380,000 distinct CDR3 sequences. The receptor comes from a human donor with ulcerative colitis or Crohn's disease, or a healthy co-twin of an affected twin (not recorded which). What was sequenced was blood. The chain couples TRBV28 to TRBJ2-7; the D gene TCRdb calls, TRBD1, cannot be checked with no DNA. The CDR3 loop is CASSRGGRGYYEQYF.